The text below deals with one T cell receptor beta chain. V lost 4 bases and J lost 5; bases outside the gene matches: 5. CDR3 length equals 14 residues. Germline V gene lookup returns CDR1 LNHNV and CDR2 YYDKDF (reference sequence). The record originates from a study of blood T cell repertoires in COVID-19. In the study overall: What the recovered Cohort 3 donors had was two negative PCRs, clearance, or symptom resolution.

Assay used: immunoSEQ multiplex PCR; TCRdb lists only in-frame clones, some missing. The sample has roughly 150,000 clones, nearly 85% seen once. Sequencing was carried out using PBMCs or T cells enriched from blood (not recorded which). This chain links TRBV15 with TRBJ2-7; TRBD1 agrees at 10 bases. The clonotype originates from a man in his forties or fifties in a cohort exposed to, infected with or recovered from COVID-19 (not recorded which). CDR3 nucleotides: TGTGCCACCAGCACAGGACAGGGGGTTCACGAGCAGTACTTC. Translating it yields CATSTGQGVHEQYF. The full variable domain, completed using reference TRBV15 and TRBJ2-7, is DAMVIQNPRYQVTQFGKPVTLSCSQTLNHNVMYWYQQKSSQAPKLLFHYYDKDFNNEADTPDNFQSRRPNTSFCFLDIRSPGLGDTAMYLCATSTGQGVHEQYFGPGTRLTVT.